These 15 T cell receptor beta chains came from one sample sequenced in a study of OX40 agonist ivuxolimab in advanced cancers. TCRdb's copy holds only in-frame clones and misses some; the assay was immunoSEQ multiplex PCR. The data contain under 140,000 clones, around nine tenths of them singletons. The material sequenced was CD4+ or CD8+ T cells sorted from blood, taken in a trial of the OX40 agonist ivuxolimab. All receptors derive from an adult with an advanced solid tumor such as melanoma, head and neck, liver or kidney cancer.

J is TRBJ2-7 and V is TRBV4-3; TRBD1 aligns across 9 bases. There are 14 residues in the CDR3. Germline V gives CDR1 LGHNA, CDR2 YSLEER. The V gene end was trimmed by 4 bases and the J gene end by 2 bases; junction bases not matched to a gene: 3. The chain's CDR3 is CASSLGQGPYEQYF. The CDR3 bases are TGCGCCAGCAGCCTGGGACAGGGACCCTACGAGCAGTACTTC.

The chain is built from TRBV6-1 and TRBJ2-2; 8 bases line up with TRBD2. The V segment lost 0 bases and the J segment 1 base; nucleotides outside the gene matches: 1. Per the germline V gene, CDR1 is MNHNS and CDR2 is SASEGT. This CDR3 region has 16 residues. The DNA of the CDR3 is TGTGCCAGCAGTGAAGCTGGGACTAGGAACACCGGGGAGCTGTTTTTT. Translated, it gives CASSEAGTRNTGELFF.

The chain links TRBV7-9 to TRBJ1-3, with D unclear. V was cut by 5 bases and J by 4 bases, with 9 bases left in between. The CDR3 is 13 amino acids. Germline V gene lookup returns CDR1 SEHNR and CDR2 FQNEAQ (reference sequence). The CDR3 is CASSPRLGNTIYF. CDR3 in DNA: TGTGCCAGCAGCCCAAGGCTCGGAAACACCATATATTTT.

CDR3: CASSPGPQYDEQYF. The CDR3 coding sequence is TGTGCCAGCAGCCCCGGGCCGCAGTACGACGAGCAGTACTTC. The chain has TRBV11-2 and TRBJ2-7, with D unclear. V lost 5 bases, J lost 5 bases, and 16 bases lay in between. This CDR3 has 14 residues. The germline gives CDR1 SGHAT, CDR2 FQNNGV.

The chain is built from TRBV6-5 and TRBJ2-7; D remains unclear. Trimming shortened V by 7 bases and J by 0 bases, and 10 bases separated the two germline ends. This CDR3 is built from 13 residues. Germline assignment: CDR1 MNHEY and CDR2 SVGAGI. The CDR3, as DNA: TGTGCCAGCACCTCACCGTTCTCCTACGAGCAGTACTTC. It codes for CASTSPFSYEQYF.

The genes are TRBV9 and TRBJ1-1, with D tentatively TRBD1 (5 bases). Germline CDR1 reads SGDLS; CDR2 reads YYNGEE. The CDR3 spans 14 residues. Trimming removed 3 bases from V and 7 bases from J, with 16 bases in between. In nucleotides, the CDR3 is TGTGCCAGCAGCGCCGACAGTCTCCCTCTTGAAGCTTTCTTT. Amino acids: CASSADSLPLEAFF. Together with reference TRBV9 and TRBJ1-1, the CDR3 gives the full variable domain: DSGVTQTPKHLITATGQRVTLRCSPRSGDLSVYWYQQSLDQGLQFLIQYYNGEERAKGNILERFSAQQFPDLHSELNLSSLELGDSALYFCASSADSLPLEAFFGQGTRLTVV.

The chain recombines TRBV19 with TRBJ1-5, with 8 bases aligning to TRBD1. The V and J ends lost 7 bases and 6 bases, in that order; junction bases with no gene match: 11. CDR3 length equals 15 residues. CDR1 and CDR2 (germline): LNHDA, SQIVND (reference sequence). As DNA, the CDR3 is TGTGCCAGTACCGCGGACAGGGCTATAGGTCAGCCCCAGCATTTT. Translating gives CASTADRAIGQPQHF. Based on the CDR3 plus reference TRBV19 and TRBJ1-5, the full variable domain is DGGITQSPKYLFRKEGQNVTLSCEQNLNHDAMYWYRQDPGQGLRLIYYSQIVNDFQKGDIAEGYSVSREKKESFPLTVTSAQKNPTAFYLCASTADRAIGQPQHFGDGTRLSIL.

V gene TRBV7-6 combines with J gene TRBJ2-5; D gene uncertain. From germline, CDR1 is SGHVS and CDR2 FNYEAQ. V was pared by 3 bases and J by 6 bases, with 8 bases between. The CDR3 is 12 amino acids. CDR3 sequence: CASSLGKQTQYF. The CDR3 DNA reads TGTGCCAGCAGCTTGGGGAAACAGACCCAGTACTTC.

The chain uses TRBV19 and TRBJ2-2, with 10 positions matching TRBD1. The length of the CDR3 is 16 residues. Germline CDR1 is LNHDA and CDR2 is SQIVND (reference sequence). The junction had 8 bases not matched to a gene; V was cut back by 4 bases and J by 6 bases. The CDR3 reads CASSTRQGARAGELFF. For the CDR3, the DNA is TGTGCCAGTAGTACCAGACAGGGGGCTCGCGCCGGGGAGCTGTTTTTT.

The chain combines TRBV7-3 with TRBJ2-5; 10 positions match TRBD2. The CDR3 totals 16 residues. The germline gives CDR1 SGHTA, CDR2 FQGTGA. Trimming at V came to 3 bases and at J to 0 bases, leaving 4 bases not matched to a gene. CDR3 nucleotide sequence: TGTGCCAGCAGCTTCGGACTAGCGGCGTACCAAGAGACCCAGTACTTC. It translates to CASSFGLAAYQETQYF.

This rearrangement joins TRBV7-2 to TRBJ2-3; weak D call: TRBD2 (5 bases). CDR3 length: 13 amino acids. V gave up 3 bases and J gave up 8 bases, with 12 bases separating them. CDR1 and CDR2 (germline): SGHTA, FQGNSA. CDR3 amino acids: CASSFLSRGTQYF. Here the CDR3 DNA reads TGTGCCAGCAGCTTCCTTAGTCGGGGTACGCAGTATTTT. Variable domain in full (rest from reference TRBV7-2 and TRBJ2-3): GAGVSQSPSNKVTEKGKDVELRCDPISGHTALYWYRQSLGQGLEFLIYFQGNSAPDKSGLPSDRFSAERTGGSVSTLTIQRTQQEDSAVYLCASSFLSRGTQYFGPGTRLTVL.

This chain uses TRBV15 with TRBJ2-3; D possibly uses TRBD1 or TRBD2 (5 bases each). The V end lost 0 bases, the J end lost 2 bases, and 9 bases lay between the germline ends. The V gene's germline CDR1 is LNHNV and CDR2 YYDKDF (reference sequence). The CDR3 runs to 15 residues. CDR3 loop: CATSRDLGTTDTQYF. In DNA form, the CDR3 reads TGTGCCACCAGCAGAGACCTTGGGACCACAGATACGCAGTATTTT.

The CDR3 loop is CARDFTGLAGGDTGELFF. CDR3 DNA: TGTGCCAGGGACTTCACAGGACTAGCGGGGGGAGACACCGGGGAGCTGTTTTTT. This chain connects TRBV27 to TRBJ2-2; 14 nucleotides agree with TRBD2. The CDR3 loop spans 18 amino acids. CDR1 is MNHEY, CDR2 SMNVEV, per germline (reference sequence). Losses at the gene ends were 9 bases for V and 3 bases for J; bases not matched to a gene: 12.

This rearrangement joins TRBV30 to TRBJ1-1; tentatively, D is TRBD1 (6 bases). The CDR3 is 12 residues long. Trimming left V 3 bases short and J 5 bases short, with 10 bases between. Per the germline V gene, CDR1 is GTSNPN and CDR2 is SVGIG (reference sequence). This CDR3 is CAWSGGRTEAFF. As DNA, the CDR3 is TGTGCCTGGAGCGGGGGGCGGACTGAAGCTTTCTTT.

The chain combines TRBV7-8 with TRBJ2-3, with 9 nucleotides matching TRBD2. Trimming at V came to 4 bases and at J to 1 base, leaving 6 bases not matched to a gene. Germline CDR1 and CDR2: SGHVS and FQNEAQ. This CDR3 spans 16 amino acids. The CDR3 loop is CASSSLRLAGTDTQYF. CDR3 nucleotides: TGTGCCAGCAGCTCCCTCAGACTAGCGGGCACAGATACGCAGTATTTT.